This is a list of T cell receptor beta chains from one sample in a study of blood T cells in healthy people across ages. TCRdb fed the 5' RACE reads into MiXCR, producing one record per CDR3 protein. The data show approximately 600,000 distinct CDR3 sequences, approximately 59% seen once. Sequenced sample: blood. These receptors came from a man aged 55 to 70 in good health. Each CDR3 is given with its conserved first and last residue. D genes are given only for firm matches. The size entry is marked missing in some rows and otherwise reads once, few, many or a size class.

.	TRBV3-1	TRBJ2-1	.	CASSQEWGAPFF	TGTGCCAGCAGCCAAGAGTGGGGGGCCCCGTTCTTC
few	TRBV12-3/TRBV12-4	TRBJ1-1	.	CASSLAQGNTEAFF	TGTGCCAGCAGTTTAGCGCAAGGGAACACTGAAGCTTTCTTT
.	TRBV10-3	TRBJ1-1	TRBD1	CAISADRDTEAFF	TGTGCCATCAGCGCTGACAGGGACACTGAAGCTTTCTTT
few	TRBV20-1	TRBJ2-7	.	CSADGPYEQYF	TGCAGTGCAGATGGCCCCTACGAGCAGTACTTC
.	TRBV9	TRBJ2-5	TRBD1	CASSVGATGVQETQYF	TGTGCCAGCAGCGTAGGAGCGACAGGGGTACAAGAGACCCAGTACTTC
.	TRBV5-1	TRBJ2-5	.	CASSFGQLKQETQYF	TGCGCCAGCAGCTTCGGACAGTTGAAGCAAGAGACCCAGTACTTC
.	TRBV5-1	TRBJ2-5	TRBD1	CASSPRTGGAETQYF	TGCGCCAGCAGCCCAAGGACAGGGGGCGCGGAGACCCAGTACTTC
.	TRBV21-1	TRBJ2-7	.	CASNGTSGYEQYF	TGTGCCAGCAACGGGACTAGCGGCTACGAGCAGTACTTC
once	TRBV5-1	TRBJ2-2	.	CTSSLEVSVTGELFF	TGCACCAGCAGCTTGGAGGTTTCGGTAACCGGGGAGCTGTTTTTT
.	TRBV14	TRBJ2-1	.	CASNQSTVNSYNEQFF	TGTGCCAGCAACCAATCGACAGTTAACTCCTACAATGAGCAGTTCTTC
.	TRBV29-1	TRBJ2-5	TRBD2	CSVEGGGELRKTQYF	TGCAGCGTTGAAGGGGGGGGGGAACTCAGGAAGACCCAGTACTTC
many	TRBV7-9	TRBJ1-2	.	CASSPPRSYGYTF	TGTGCCAGCAGCCCCCCCCGAAGTTATGGCTACACCTTC
few	TRBV10-3	TRBJ1-2	.	CAISASNYGYTF	TGTGCCATCAGTGCCAGTAACTATGGCTACACCTTC
once	TRBV20-1	TRBJ2-3	.	CSARPGSTDTQYF	TGCAGTGCGAGACCGGGTAGCACAGATACGCAGTATTTT
.	TRBV6-6	TRBJ2-1	TRBD1	CASTTGQGPPYNEQFF	TGTGCCAGCACCACCGGACAGGGTCCCCCCTACAATGAGCAGTTCTTC
.	TRBV11-2	TRBJ2-5	.	CASSCPYQETQYF	TGTGCCAGCAGCTGCCCGTACCAAGAGACCCAGTACTTC
.	TRBV27	TRBJ2-6	.	CASSSETAGANVLTF	TGTGCCAGCAGTTCCGAAACAGCTGGGGCCAACGTCCTGACTTTC
.	TRBV20-1	TRBJ2-5	.	CSALIQETQYF	TGCAGTGCCCTCATACAAGAGACCCAGTACTTC
few	TRBV27	TRBJ2-5	TRBD2	CASSRQTSGGEETQYF	TGTGCCAGCAGTCGTCAGACTAGCGGGGGGGAAGAGACCCAGTACTTC
.	TRBV7-9	TRBJ2-3	.	CASSATDTQYF	TGTGCCAGCAGCGCCACAGATACGCAGTATTTT
few	TRBV5-1	TRBJ2-1	TRBD1	CASSLQGAYNEQFF	TGCGCCAGCAGCTTACAGGGGGCCTACAATGAGCAGTTCTTC
.	TRBV2	TRBJ1-4	TRBD1	CASNAGTELEKLFF	TGTGCCAGCAACGCAGGGACAGAGCTCGAAAAACTGTTTTTT
.	TRBV28	TRBJ2-7	.	CASPPGPDYEQYF	TGTGCCAGCCCTCCGGGGCCTGATTACGAGCAGTACTTC
once	TRBV6-5	TRBJ1-1	.	CASSPDIWNTEAFF	TGTGCCAGCAGCCCCGATATCTGGAACACTGAAGCTTTCTTT
many	TRBV7-2	TRBJ2-3	TRBD2	CASSSEGRGGTDTQYF	TGTGCCAGCAGCTCGGAGGGCCGGGGGGGAACAGATACGCAGTATTTT
.	TRBV12-3/TRBV12-4	TRBJ2-3	.	CASSTGFGTDAQYF	TGTGCCAGCAGCACAGGCTTTGGAACAGATGCGCAGTATTTT
once	TRBV5-8	TRBJ2-4	.	CASSLDKDIQYF	TGTGCCAGCAGCTTGGACAAGGACATTCAGTACTTC
.	TRBV6-6	TRBJ2-1	TRBD2	CASSPPGTRGNEQFF	TGTGCCAGCAGTCCCCCCGGGACTAGGGGTAATGAGCAGTTCTTC
.	TRBV3-1	TRBJ2-5	.	CASSQVAAETQYF	TGTGCCAGCAGCCAAGTAGCGGCGGAGACCCAGTACTTC
few	TRBV5-1	TRBJ2-1	TRBD2	CASSLASGGNEQFF	TGCGCCAGCAGCTTGGCTAGCGGCGGCAATGAGCAGTTCTTC
.	TRBV29-1	TRBJ2-5	.	CSVEGPGEQYF	TGCAGCGTTGAAGGCCCCGGTGAGCAGTACTTC
.	TRBV7-2	TRBJ1-2	.	CASSLALVGPGGYTF	TGTGCCAGCAGCTTAGCGCTGGTGGGGCCTGGGGGCTACACCTTC
.	TRBV11-3	TRBJ2-1	.	CASSLEQGGINEQFF	TGTGCCAGCAGCTTAGAGCAGGGTGGAATCAATGAGCAGTTCTTC
.	TRBV5-1	TRBJ2-1	.	CASLATRSNEQFF	TGCGCCAGCTTGGCGACTAGATCCAATGAGCAGTTCTTC
.	TRBV9	TRBJ1-2	.	CASSTQLANYGYTF	TGTGCCAGCAGCACCCAGTTAGCTAACTATGGCTACACCTTC
few	TRBV18	TRBJ2-4	.	CASSRGQAKNIQYF	TGTGCCAGCTCCCGCGGACAGGCCAAAAACATTCAGTACTTC
.	TRBV6-6	TRBJ2-4	.	CASRRDGTVAKNIQYF	TGTGCCAGCAGGCGAGATGGGACGGTAGCCAAAAACATTCAGTACTTC
.	TRBV7-2	TRBJ2-1	.	CASSLNGRGTYNEQFF	TGTGCCAGCAGCTTAAACGGTAGGGGGACCTACAATGAGCAGTTCTTC
.	TRBV2	TRBJ2-3	.	CASSSGLGDTQYF	TGTGCCAGCAGTTCAGGGCTAGGGGATACGCAGTATTTT
.	TRBV5-5	TRBJ1-1	TRBD1	CASSLTDRVVSTEAFF	TGTGCCAGCAGCTTGACCGACAGGGTAGTGAGCACTGAAGCTTTCTTT
.	TRBV20-1	TRBJ1-5	.	CSATGHRGSNQPQHF	TGCAGTGCCACGGGACACCGTGGGAGCAATCAGCCCCAGCATTTT
.	TRBV7-7	TRBJ2-1	.	CASSLAGIGDEQFF	TGTGCCAGCAGCTTAGCCGGGATAGGGGATGAGCAGTTCTTC
few	TRBV10-3	TRBJ1-1	.	CANSRGEKTEAFF	TGTGCCAACAGCAGAGGAGAGAAAACTGAAGCTTTCTTT
.	TRBV11-2	TRBJ2-3	.	CASRKDSNTDTQYF	TGTGCCAGCAGAAAAGACAGTAACACAGATACGCAGTATTTT
many	TRBV12-3/TRBV12-4	TRBJ1-5	.	CASSWEGSNQPQHF	TGTGCCAGCAGTTGGGAGGGGAGCAATCAGCCCCAGCATTTT
.	TRBV2	TRBJ2-1	.	CASSDQDEQFF	TGTGCCAGCAGTGATCAGGATGAGCAGTTCTTC